This TCR beta chain emerged from a study of OX40 agonist ivuxolimab in advanced cancers. Profiled with immunoSEQ multiplex PCR; TCRdb holds only in-frame clones, not every one. The sample includes approximately 64,000 clones, approximately 86% of them seen just once. CDR1 is MDHEN, CDR2 SYDVKM, per germline. The CDR3 is made up of 13 amino acids. Trimming stripped 9 bases from V and 4 bases from J, with 16 bases between. This specimen consisted of CD4+ or CD8+ T cells sorted from blood, obtained in a trial of the OX40 agonist ivuxolimab. The chain employs TRBV28 and TRBJ2-7; unclear D gene. The receptor's source is an adult with an advanced solid tumor such as melanoma, head and neck, liver or kidney cancer. The CDR3, as DNA: TGTGCCAGTAATCGGAGTCCCGGATACGAGCAGTACTTC. This codes for CASNRSPGYEQYF. The full variable domain, completed using reference TRBV28 and TRBJ2-7, is DVKVTQSSRYLVKRTGEKVFLECVQDMDHENMFWYRQDPGLGLRLIYFSYDVKMKEKGDIPEGYSVSREKKERFSLILESASTNQTSMYLCASNRSPGYEQYFGPGTRLTVT.